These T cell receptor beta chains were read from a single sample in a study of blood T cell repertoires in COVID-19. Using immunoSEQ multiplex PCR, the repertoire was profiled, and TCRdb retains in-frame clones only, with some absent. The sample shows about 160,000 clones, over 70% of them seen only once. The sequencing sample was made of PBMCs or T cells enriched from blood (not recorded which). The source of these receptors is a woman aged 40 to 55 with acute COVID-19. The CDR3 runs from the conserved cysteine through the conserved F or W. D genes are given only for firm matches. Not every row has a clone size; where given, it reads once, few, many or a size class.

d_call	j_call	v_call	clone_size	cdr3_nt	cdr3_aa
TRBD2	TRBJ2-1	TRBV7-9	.	TGTGCCAGCAGCGCACCGACTAGCGGGAGAAGCAATGAGCAGTTCTTC	CASSAPTSGRSNEQFF
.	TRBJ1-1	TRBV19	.	TGTGCCAGTAGTATAGGCGGGGCCCGGTACACTGAAGCTTTCTTT	CASSIGGARYTEAFF
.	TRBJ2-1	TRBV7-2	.	TGTGCCAGCAGCTTTTCGAGCGGCCTCCGGAATGAGCAGTTCTTC	CASSFSSGLRNEQFF
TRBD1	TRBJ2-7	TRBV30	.	TGTGCCTGGAGTGTAGGACAGGGGGCCTACGAGCAGTACTTC	CAWSVGQGAYEQYF
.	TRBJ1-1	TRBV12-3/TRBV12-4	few	TGTGCCAGCAGTGTGAGGATGAACACTGAAGCTTTCTTT	CASSVRMNTEAFF
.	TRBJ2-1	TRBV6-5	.	TGTGCCAGCAGACCGAACCGGGATACTTACAATGAGCAGTTCTTC	CASRPNRDTYNEQFF
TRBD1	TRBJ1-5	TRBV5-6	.	TGTGCCAGCAGCTTTGGAGGGGGCGGTGTCAATCAGCCCCAGCATTTT	CASSFGGGGVNQPQHF
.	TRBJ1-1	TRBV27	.	TGTGCCAGCAGTTTGTCTGTAAACACTGAAGCTTTCTTT	CASSLSVNTEAFF
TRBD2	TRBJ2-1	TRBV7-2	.	TGTGCCAGCAGCTCCGGGACTAGCGGAGGGAGCTCCTACAATGAGCAGTTCTTC	CASSSGTSGGSSYNEQFF
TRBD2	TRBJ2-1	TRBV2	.	TGTGCCAGCAGTGAGGATGGACTAGCAGCTAATGAGCAGTTCTTC	CASSEDGLAANEQFF
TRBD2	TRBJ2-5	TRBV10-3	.	TGTGCCATCAGTGAGCGGGAGGCGGAGACCCAGTACTTC	CAISEREAETQYF
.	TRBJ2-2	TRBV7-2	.	TGTGCCAGCAGCTTAGCGGGCCTGAACACCGGGGAGCTGTTTTTT	CASSLAGLNTGELFF
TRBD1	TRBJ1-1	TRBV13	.	TGTGCCAGCAGCCGGCGGACAGGAGCAATGGGGACTGAAGCTTTCTTT	CASSRRTGAMGTEAFF
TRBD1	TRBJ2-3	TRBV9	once	TGTGCCAGCAGCTCCCGACAGGGGGACACAGATACGCAGTATTTT	CASSSRQGDTDTQYF
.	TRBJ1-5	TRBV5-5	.	TGTGCCAGCAGCAGCATGGCAGGTCCAGTGGGTGGGCCCCAGCATTTT	CASSSMAGPVGGPQHF
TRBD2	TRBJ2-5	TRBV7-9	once	TGTGCCAGCAGCTTCCCGACTAGCGCCTATCAAGAGACCCAGTACTTC	CASSFPTSAYQETQYF
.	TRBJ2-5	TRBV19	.	TGTGCCAGTAGGTCAGGAGGGCAAGAGACCCAGTACTTC	CASRSGGQETQYF
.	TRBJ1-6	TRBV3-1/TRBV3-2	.	TGTGCCAGCAGCCAGCAGGTTTCACCCCTCCACTTT	CASSQQVSPLHF
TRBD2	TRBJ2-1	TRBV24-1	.	TGTGCCACCAGTGGCCGCGGGAGGGCCGTCTTGAATGAGCAGTTCTTC	CATSGRGRAVLNEQFF
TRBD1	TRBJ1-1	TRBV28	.	TGTGCCAGCAGTTTAAGACAGGGAGGCACTGAAGCTTTCTTT	CASSLRQGGTEAFF
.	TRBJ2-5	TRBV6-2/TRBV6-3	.	TGTGCCAGCAGTTCGCCACCTCGCGGGGAGACCCAGTACTTC	CASSSPPRGETQYF
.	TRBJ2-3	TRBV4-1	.	TGCGCCAGCAGCCAAGAGGGGCCCGAGGTCTTAGGCACAGATACGCAGTATTTT	CASSQEGPEVLGTDTQYF
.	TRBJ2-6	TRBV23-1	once	TGCGCCAGCAGTCACCCAGGGCCTGGGGCCAACGTCCTGACTTTC	CASSHPGPGANVLTF
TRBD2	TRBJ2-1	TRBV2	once	TGTGCCAGCAGGCTCGCTATAGCGGGAGGGCCCCGCTACAATGAGCAGTTCTTC	CASRLAIAGGPRYNEQFF
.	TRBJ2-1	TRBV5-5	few	TGTGCCAGCAGTTCAACTAGCAGGAGCTCCTACAATGAGCAGTTCTTC	CASSSTSRSSYNEQFF
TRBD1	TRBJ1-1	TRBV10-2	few	TGCGCCAGCAGCCGGGACAGGGGCGCCAACACTGAAGCTTTCTTT	CASSRDRGANTEAFF
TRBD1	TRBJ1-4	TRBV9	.	TGTGCCAGCAGCGCGCGGACAGGGGGCGGAAATGAAAAACTGTTTTTT	CASSARTGGGNEKLFF
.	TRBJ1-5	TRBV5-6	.	TGTGCCAGCAGCTTATTATCAGGCGATAATCAGCCCCAGCATTTT	CASSLLSGDNQPQHF
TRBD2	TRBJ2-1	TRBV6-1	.	TGTGCCAGCAGTGAAGTGGGGGGGAGCGATGAGCAGTTCTTC	CASSEVGGSDEQFF
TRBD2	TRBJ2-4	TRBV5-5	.	TGTGCCAGCAGCTTGGGGGGACTAGGAAACATTCAGTACTTC	CASSLGGLGNIQYF
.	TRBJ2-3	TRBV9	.	TGTGCCAGCAGCGTAATAGCCACAGATACGCAGTATTTT	CASSVIATDTQYF
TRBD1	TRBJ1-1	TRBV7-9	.	TGTGCCAGCAGCTCCGACAGGGGGGCGAACACTGAAGCTTTCTTT	CASSSDRGANTEAFF
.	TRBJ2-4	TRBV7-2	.	TGTGCCAGCAGCTTGGGCAGCATGTTAGCCAAAAACATTCAGTACTTC	CASSLGSMLAKNIQYF
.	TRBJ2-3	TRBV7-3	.	TGTGCCAGCAGCTCAAGCGGCACAGATACGCAGTATTTT	CASSSSGTDTQYF
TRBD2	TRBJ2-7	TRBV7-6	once	TGTGCCAGCACTCCCCGACTAGCGGGAGGTTCATACGAGCAGTACTTC	CASTPRLAGGSYEQYF
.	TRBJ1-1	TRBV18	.	TGTGCCAGCTCACCGCAATCTCAGGGGCACACTGAAGCTTTCTTT	CASSPQSQGHTEAFF
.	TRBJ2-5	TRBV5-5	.	TGTGCCAGCAGCCCTTACAGGGAGGGGGAGACCCAGTACTTC	CASSPYREGETQYF
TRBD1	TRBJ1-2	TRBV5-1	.	TGCGCCAGCAGCTTCCCGGGACAGGGGAGGTATGGCTACACCTTC	CASSFPGQGRYGYTF
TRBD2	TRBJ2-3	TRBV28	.	TGTGCCAGCAGTTTATTCAGAGGACTAGCGGGAGGTGGAACAGATACGCAGTATTTT	CASSLFRGLAGGGTDTQYF
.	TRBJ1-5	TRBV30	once	TGTGCCTGGAGTGTAGGCGGGCTGGGGCAGCCCCAGCATTTT	CAWSVGGLGQPQHF
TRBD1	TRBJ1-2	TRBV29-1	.	TGCAGCGTTGCCAGGGGGCAGGATGGCTACACCTTC	CSVARGQDGYTF